A selection of T cell receptor beta chains follows, all from one sample in a study of blood T cell repertoires in COVID-19. TCRdb's copy holds only in-frame clones and misses some; the assay was immunoSEQ multiplex PCR. The sample records roughly 300,000 clones, around 87% being singletons. The sequenced sample was peripheral blood. These receptors were collected from a woman between 50 and 59 years old who had recovered from COVID-19. Each CDR3 is given with its conserved first and last residue.

TRBJ2-1 | TRBV19 | CASSPNLGLAGVQQFF
TRBJ1-5 | TRBV6-2/TRBV6-3 | CASSYSTNQPQHF
TRBJ2-1 | TRBV12-3/TRBV12-4 | CASSLWQNNEQFF
TRBJ2-7 | TRBV18 | CASSRTGSSYEQYF
TRBJ1-4 | TRBV21-1 | CASSTRDRGIEKLFF
TRBJ1-1 | TRBV3-1/TRBV3-2 | CASSPGGVGFSEAFF
TRBJ1-2 | TRBV7-9 | CASSLGTGFFIGYTF
TRBJ2-5 | TRBV15 | CATSRDRVAETQYF
TRBJ2-3 | TRBV24-1 | CATSNGLAGVGDTQYF
TRBJ2-2 | TRBV6-5 | CASSLTGTGELFF
TRBJ2-1 | TRBV7-3 | CASSPTGTSGYNEQFF
TRBJ1-4 | TRBV30 | CAWSITRTNEKLFF
TRBJ2-1 | TRBV10-3 | CAIRGQGTSSYNEQFF
TRBJ1-5 | TRBV15 | CATSRDFNQPQHF
TRBJ1-1 | TRBV7-2 | CASSQRVRGSTEAFF
TRBJ2-3 | TRBV2 | CASRLAGSTDTQYF
TRBJ1-1 | TRBV18 | CASSQGQGNTEAFF
TRBJ2-3 | TRBV5-1 | CASSLLGQGTDTQYF
TRBJ2-5 | TRBV29-1 | CSVDESGDETQYF
TRBJ1-1 | TRBV7-3 | CASSLTSTGRTEAFF
TRBJ2-3 | TRBV30 | CAWSVRGRGTQYF
TRBJ2-1 | TRBV28 | CASSKLAGGPNYNEQFF
TRBJ2-2 | TRBV6-2/TRBV6-3 | CASSYLAGGPGELFF
TRBJ2-7 | TRBV29-1 | CSVRPDRVPYEQYF
TRBJ2-7 | TRBV7-5 | CARSAGDNYEQYF
TRBJ2-5 | TRBV7-8 | CASGPARGGGLGETQYF
TRBJ1-1 | TRBV6-5 | CASSYRRESNTEAFF
TRBJ2-1 | TRBV12-5 | CASGLPLGLGTHPSYNEQFF
TRBJ2-3 | TRBV7-2 | CASSLGLAGVPGTQYF
TRBJ2-3 | TRBV29-1 | CSVRQGTDTQYF
TRBJ1-5 | TRBV5-1 | CASSLLGGNQPQHF
TRBJ2-3 | TRBV6-6 | CASSQGTSGRAGTDTQYF
TRBJ2-3 | TRBV5-1 | CASSLAGQITDTQYF
TRBJ2-1 | TRBV11-2 | CASSSLLTGGLNEQFF
TRBJ2-3 | TRBV6-1 | CASSEGTSGAYTQYF
TRBJ2-7 | TRBV19 | CASSRTSTYEQYF
TRBJ2-7 | TRBV28 | CASSLSQRPLDYEQYF
TRBJ1-6 | TRBV6-2/TRBV6-3 | CASSYRQDNSPLHF
TRBJ2-5 | TRBV7-9 | CASSFSETQYF
TRBJ1-5 | TRBV10-2 | CASSDRASYQPQHF
TRBJ2-7 | TRBV9 | CASSGLTGFSTEQYF
TRBJ2-1 | TRBV7-9 | CAGHRDSGEQFF
TRBJ2-7 | TRBV5-1 | CASKAQVGTDYEQYF
TRBJ1-5 | TRBV6-4 | CASSDRIDRGRDQPQHF
TRBJ2-7 | TRBV6-2/TRBV6-3 | CASSYRGSGAGGPSGEQYF
TRBJ1-1 | TRBV11-2 | CASSSRTGSWTEAFF
TRBJ2-7 | TRBV7-2 | CASSERGEAYEQYF
TRBJ1-4 | TRBV7-9 | CASSQRQGNEKLFF
TRBJ1-5 | TRBV6-5 | CANAQGRDQPQHF
TRBJ2-1 | TRBV19 | CASSIIRRSYNEQFF
TRBJ2-7 | TRBV28 | CASSTRTGSRVEQYF
TRBJ1-3 | TRBV11-2 | CASSSFVKNTIYF
TRBJ1-3 | TRBV15 | CATSRDFSGNTIYF
TRBJ2-3 | TRBV7-8 | CASSPPSGGNVAQYF